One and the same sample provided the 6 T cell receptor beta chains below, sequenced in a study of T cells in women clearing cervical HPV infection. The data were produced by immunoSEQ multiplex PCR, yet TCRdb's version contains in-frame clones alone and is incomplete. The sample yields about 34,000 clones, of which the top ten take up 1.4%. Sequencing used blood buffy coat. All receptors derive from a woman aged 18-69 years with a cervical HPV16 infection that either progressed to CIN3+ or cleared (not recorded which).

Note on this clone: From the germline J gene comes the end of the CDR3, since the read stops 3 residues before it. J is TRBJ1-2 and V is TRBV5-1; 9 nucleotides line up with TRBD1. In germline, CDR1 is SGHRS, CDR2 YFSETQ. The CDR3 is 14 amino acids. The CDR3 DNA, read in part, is TGCGCCAGCAGCGATAACCCGGGACAGGGAAGC. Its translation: CASSDNPGQGS. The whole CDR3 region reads CASSDNPGQGSYTF.

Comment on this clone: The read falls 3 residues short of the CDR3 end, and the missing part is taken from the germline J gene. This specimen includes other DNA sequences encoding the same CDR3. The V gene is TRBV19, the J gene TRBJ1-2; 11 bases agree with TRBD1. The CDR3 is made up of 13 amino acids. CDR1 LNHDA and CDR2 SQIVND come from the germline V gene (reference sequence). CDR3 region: CASMGDRGKGYTF. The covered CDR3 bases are TGTGCCAGTATGGGGGACAGGGGGAAAGGC. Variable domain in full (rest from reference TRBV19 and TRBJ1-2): DGGITQSPKYLFRKEGQNVTLSCEQNLNHDAMYWYRQDPGQGLRLIYYSQIVNDFQKGDIAEGYSVSREKKESFPLTVTSAQKNPTAFYLCASMGDRGKGYTFGSGTRLTVV.

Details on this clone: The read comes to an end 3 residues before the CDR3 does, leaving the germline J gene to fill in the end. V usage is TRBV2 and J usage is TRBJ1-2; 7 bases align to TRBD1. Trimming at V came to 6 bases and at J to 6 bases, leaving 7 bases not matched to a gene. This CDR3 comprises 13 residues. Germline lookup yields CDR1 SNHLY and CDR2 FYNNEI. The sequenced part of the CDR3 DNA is TGTGCCAGCAGCCTCGACAGGGAAGATGGC. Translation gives CASSLDREDG. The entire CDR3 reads CASSLDREDGYTF.

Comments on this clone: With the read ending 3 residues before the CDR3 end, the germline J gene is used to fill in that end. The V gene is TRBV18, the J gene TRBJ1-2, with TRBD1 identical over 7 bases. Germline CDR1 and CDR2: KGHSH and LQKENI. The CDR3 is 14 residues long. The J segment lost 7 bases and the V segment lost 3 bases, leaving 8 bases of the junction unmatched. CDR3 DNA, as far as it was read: TGTGCCAGCTCACCGGGGCAGGGGGACTTTGGC. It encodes CASSPGQGDFG. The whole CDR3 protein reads CASSPGQGDFGYTF.

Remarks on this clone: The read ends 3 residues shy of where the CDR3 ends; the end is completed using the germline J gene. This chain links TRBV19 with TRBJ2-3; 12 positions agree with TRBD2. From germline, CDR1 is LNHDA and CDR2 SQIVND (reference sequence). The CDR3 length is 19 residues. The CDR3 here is CASSPRASGRAGGQETQYF. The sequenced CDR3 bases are TGTGCCAGTAGCCCTCGGGCTAGCGGGAGGGCAGGAGGTCAAGAGACG.

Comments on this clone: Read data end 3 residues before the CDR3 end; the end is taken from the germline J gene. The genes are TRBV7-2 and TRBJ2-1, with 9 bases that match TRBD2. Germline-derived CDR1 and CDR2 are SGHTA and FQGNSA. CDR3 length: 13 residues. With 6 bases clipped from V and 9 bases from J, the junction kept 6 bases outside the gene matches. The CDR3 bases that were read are TGTGCCAGCAGAGCGGGGGGTGGGAGTGAG. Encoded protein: CASRAGGGSE. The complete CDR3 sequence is CASRAGGGSEQFF.